This T cell receptor (beta chain) was captured in a study of control samples from healthy donors and cancer patients. The method was immunoSEQ multiplex PCR; TCRdb's version includes in-frame clones alone and lacks a portion of them. The data show fewer than 90,000 clones, 90% to 95% seen once. Trimming cost V 8 bases and J 2 bases, with 14 bases left between them. The germline V gene has CDR1 LNHDA and CDR2 SQIVND (reference sequence). The CDR3 covers 14 residues. The TCR comes from a woman aged 40 to 50 in good health. V is TRBV19 and J is TRBJ2-3; D gene ambiguous. The sequencing sample was made of blood. As DNA, the CDR3 is TGTGCCAGTCAAACTAACCCTGTCACAGATACGCAGTATTTT. This encodes CASQTNPVTDTQYF.